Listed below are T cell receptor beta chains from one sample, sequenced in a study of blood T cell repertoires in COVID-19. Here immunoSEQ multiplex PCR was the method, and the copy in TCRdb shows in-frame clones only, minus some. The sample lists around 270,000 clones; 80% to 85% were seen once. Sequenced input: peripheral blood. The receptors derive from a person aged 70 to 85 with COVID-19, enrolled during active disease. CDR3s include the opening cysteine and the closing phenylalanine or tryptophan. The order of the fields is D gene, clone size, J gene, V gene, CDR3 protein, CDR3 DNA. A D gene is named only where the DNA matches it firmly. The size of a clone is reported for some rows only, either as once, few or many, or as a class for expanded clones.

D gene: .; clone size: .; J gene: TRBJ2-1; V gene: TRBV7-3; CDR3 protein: CASSSTYYNEQFF; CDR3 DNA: TGTGCCAGCAGCTCCACCTATTACAATGAGCAGTTCTTC
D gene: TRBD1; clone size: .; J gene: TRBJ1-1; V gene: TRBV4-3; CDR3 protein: CASSLQSTGDTEAFF; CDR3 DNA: TGCGCCAGCAGCCTGCAGTCGACAGGGGACACTGAAGCTTTCTTT
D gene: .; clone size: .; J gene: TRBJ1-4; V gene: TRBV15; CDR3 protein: CATQAGAFNEKLFF; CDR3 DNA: TGTGCCACCCAGGCGGGGGCTTTTAATGAAAAACTGTTTTTT
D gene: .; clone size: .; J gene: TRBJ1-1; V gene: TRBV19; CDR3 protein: CASSLTDLNTEAFF; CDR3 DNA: TGTGCCAGTAGTCTCACAGACCTGAACACTGAAGCTTTCTTT
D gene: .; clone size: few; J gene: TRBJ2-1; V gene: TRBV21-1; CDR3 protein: CASSKLVSGLAGGRTYNEQFF; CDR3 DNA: TGTGCCAGCAGCAAATTAGTGTCGGGACTAGCGGGAGGGCGTACGTACAATGAGCAGTTCTTC
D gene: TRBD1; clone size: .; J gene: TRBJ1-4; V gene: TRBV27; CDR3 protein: CASKDGTGGIEKLFF; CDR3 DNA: TGTGCCAGCAAAGATGGGACAGGGGGCATAGAAAAACTGTTTTTT
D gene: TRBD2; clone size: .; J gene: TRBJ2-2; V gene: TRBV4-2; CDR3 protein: CASSPKNSGANTGELFF; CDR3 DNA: TGTGCCAGCAGCCCCAAGAATAGCGGGGCGAACACCGGGGAGCTGTTTTTT
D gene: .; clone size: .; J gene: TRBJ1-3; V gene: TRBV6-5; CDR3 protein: CASYGGSGNTIYF; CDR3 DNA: TGTGCCAGCTACGGGGGGTCTGGAAACACCATATATTTT
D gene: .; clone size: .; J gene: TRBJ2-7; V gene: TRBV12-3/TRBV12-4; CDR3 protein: CASSFGDNEQYF; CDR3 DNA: TGTGCCAGCAGTTTCGGGGACAACGAGCAGTACTTC
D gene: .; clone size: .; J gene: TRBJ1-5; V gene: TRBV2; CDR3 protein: CASRPGGNQPQHF; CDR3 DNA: TGTGCCAGTAGGCCGGGGGGAAATCAGCCCCAGCATTTT
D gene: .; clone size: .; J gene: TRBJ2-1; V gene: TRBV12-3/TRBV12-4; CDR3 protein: CASSLVGGRPILF; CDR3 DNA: TGTGCCAGCAGTTTAGTGGGGGGGCGTCCCATACTCTTC
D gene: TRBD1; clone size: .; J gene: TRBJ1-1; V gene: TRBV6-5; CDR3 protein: CATRDRGFLNTEAFF; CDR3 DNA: TGTGCCACCCGGGACAGGGGGTTTTTGAACACTGAAGCTTTCTTT
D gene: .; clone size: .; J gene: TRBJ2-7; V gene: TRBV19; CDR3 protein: CASSIVVTGYEQYF; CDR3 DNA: TGTGCCAGTAGTATAGTGGTAACAGGTTACGAGCAGTACTTC
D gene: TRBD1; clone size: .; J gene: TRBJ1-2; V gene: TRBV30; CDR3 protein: CAWSRRTGPYYGYTF; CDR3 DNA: TGTGCCTGGAGTAGACGGACAGGGCCATACTATGGCTACACCTTC
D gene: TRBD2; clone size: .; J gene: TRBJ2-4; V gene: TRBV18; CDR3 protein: CASSPPALAGGVKNIQYF; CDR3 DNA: TGTGCCAGCTCACCACCTGCCCTAGCGGGAGGGGTTAAAAACATTCAGTACTTC
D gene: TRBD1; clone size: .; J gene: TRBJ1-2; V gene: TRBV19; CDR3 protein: CASSIGQGAYGYTF; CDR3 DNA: TGTGCCAGTAGTATTGGGCAGGGGGCGTATGGCTACACCTTC
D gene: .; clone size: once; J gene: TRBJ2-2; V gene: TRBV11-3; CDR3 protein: CASRPASDTGELFF; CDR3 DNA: TGTGCCAGCAGGCCCGCCTCGGACACCGGGGAGCTGTTTTTT
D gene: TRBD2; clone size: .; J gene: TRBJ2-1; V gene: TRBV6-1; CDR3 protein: CASRGLAPDNEQFF; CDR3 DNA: TGTGCCAGCAGGGGACTAGCGCCAGACAATGAGCAGTTCTTC
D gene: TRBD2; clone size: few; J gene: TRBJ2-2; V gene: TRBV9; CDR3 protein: CASSVAAGGTGELFF; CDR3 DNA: TGTGCCAGCAGCGTAGCTGCGGGAGGAACCGGGGAGCTGTTTTTT
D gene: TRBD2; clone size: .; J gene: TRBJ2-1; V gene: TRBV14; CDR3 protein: CASSQEIPPGLAGITANNEQFF; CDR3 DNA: TGTGCCAGCAGCCAAGAGATCCCCCCAGGACTAGCGGGGATTACGGCAAACAATGAGCAGTTCTTC
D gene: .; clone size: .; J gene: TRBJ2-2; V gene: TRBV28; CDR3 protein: CASSFPGTGELFF; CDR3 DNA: TGTGCCAGCAGTTTCCCAGGGACCGGGGAGCTGTTTTTT
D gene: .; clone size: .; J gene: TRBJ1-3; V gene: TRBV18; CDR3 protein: CASSPLNAGPPGTAGNTIYF; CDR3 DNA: TGTGCCAGCTCACCCCTCAACGCGGGACCACCCGGGACCGCTGGAAACACCATATATTTT
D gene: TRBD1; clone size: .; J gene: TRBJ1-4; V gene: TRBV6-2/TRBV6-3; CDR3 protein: CASSPQGASEKLFF; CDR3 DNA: TGTGCCAGCAGTCCACAGGGGGCATCGGAAAAACTGTTTTTT
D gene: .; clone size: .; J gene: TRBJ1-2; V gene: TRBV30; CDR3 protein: CAWSLQGNYGYTF; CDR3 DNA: TGTGCCTGGAGCCTCCAGGGGAACTATGGCTACACCTTC
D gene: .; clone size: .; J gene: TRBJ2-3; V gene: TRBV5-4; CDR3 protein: CASSLFGADTQYF; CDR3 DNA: TGTGCCAGCAGCTTATTCGGGGCAGATACGCAGTATTTT
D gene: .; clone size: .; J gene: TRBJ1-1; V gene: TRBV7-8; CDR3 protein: CASSLAWGQGMNTEAFF; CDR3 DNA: TGTGCCAGCAGCTTAGCTTGGGGGCAAGGCATGAACACTGAAGCTTTCTTT
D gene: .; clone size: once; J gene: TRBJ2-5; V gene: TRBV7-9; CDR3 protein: CASRNTAGETQYF; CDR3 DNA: TGTGCCAGCAGGAACACGGCAGGCGAGACCCAGTACTTC
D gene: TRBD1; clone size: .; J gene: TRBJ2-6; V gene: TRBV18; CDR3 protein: CASSLSATGGNSGANVLTF; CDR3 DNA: TGTGCCAGCTCACTTTCTGCAACAGGGGGCAACTCTGGGGCCAACGTCCTGACTTTC
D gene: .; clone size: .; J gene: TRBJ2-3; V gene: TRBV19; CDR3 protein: CASSIGGLGTDTQYF; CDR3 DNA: TGTGCCAGTAGTATTGGCGGGCTAGGCACAGATACGCAGTATTTT
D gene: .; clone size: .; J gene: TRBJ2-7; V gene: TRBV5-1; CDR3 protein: CASSLATSSYEQYF; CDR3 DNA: TGCGCCAGCAGCTTGGCCACTTCCTCCTACGAGCAGTACTTC
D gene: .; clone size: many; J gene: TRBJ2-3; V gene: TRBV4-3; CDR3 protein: CASSQEGGEPSTDTQYF; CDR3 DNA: TGCGCCAGCAGCCAGGAGGGGGGGGAGCCTAGCACAGATACGCAGTATTTT
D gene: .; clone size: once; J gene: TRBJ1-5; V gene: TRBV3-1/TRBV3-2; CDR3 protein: CASSQDQVGGQPQHF; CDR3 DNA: TGTGCCAGCAGCCAAGATCAGGTAGGAGGACAGCCCCAGCATTTT
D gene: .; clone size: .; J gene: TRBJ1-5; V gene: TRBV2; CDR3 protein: CASSEWTSNQPQHF; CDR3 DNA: TGTGCCAGCAGTGAATGGACATCAAATCAGCCCCAGCATTTT
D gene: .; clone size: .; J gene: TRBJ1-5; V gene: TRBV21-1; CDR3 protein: CASSNTGTPNQPQHF; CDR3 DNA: TGTGCCAGCAGCAACACTGGGACACCCAATCAGCCCCAGCATTTT
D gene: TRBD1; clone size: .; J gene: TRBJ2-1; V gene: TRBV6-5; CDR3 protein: CASSGQGHQFF; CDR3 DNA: TGTGCCAGCTCCGGACAGGGACACCAGTTCTTC
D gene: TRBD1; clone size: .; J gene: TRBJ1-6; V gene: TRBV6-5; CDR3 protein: CASRGQFNSPLHF; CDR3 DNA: TGTGCCAGCAGGGGACAGTTTAATTCACCCCTCCACTTT
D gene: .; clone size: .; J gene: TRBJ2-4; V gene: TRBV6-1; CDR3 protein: CASSEGLELAKNIQYF; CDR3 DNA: TGTGCCAGCAGTGAAGGGTTAGAGCTAGCCAAAAACATTCAGTACTTC
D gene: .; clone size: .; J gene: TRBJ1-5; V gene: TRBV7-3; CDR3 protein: CASSSGRGARIDSNQPQHF; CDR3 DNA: TGTGCCAGCAGCTCGGGGCGGGGGGCGCGGATCGACAGCAATCAGCCCCAGCATTTT
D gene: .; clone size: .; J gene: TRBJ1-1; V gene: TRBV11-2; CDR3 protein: CASSTPRGNTEAFF; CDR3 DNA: TGTGCCAGCAGCACTCCCAGGGGGAACACTGAAGCTTTCTTT
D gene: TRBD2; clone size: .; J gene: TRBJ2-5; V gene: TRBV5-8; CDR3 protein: CASRAHLLAEETQYF; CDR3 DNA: TGTGCCAGCAGGGCGCACCTACTAGCGGAAGAGACCCAGTACTTC
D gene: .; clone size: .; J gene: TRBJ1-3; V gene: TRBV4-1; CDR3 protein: CASSPGSRGRTSGNTIYF; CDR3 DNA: TGCGCCAGCAGCCCCGGCTCTCGAGGGCGAACCTCTGGAAACACCATATATTTT
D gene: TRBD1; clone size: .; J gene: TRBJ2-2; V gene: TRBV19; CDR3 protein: CASTSTGQATGELFF; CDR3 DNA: TGTGCCAGTACCTCAACGGGACAGGCAACCGGGGAGCTGTTTTTT
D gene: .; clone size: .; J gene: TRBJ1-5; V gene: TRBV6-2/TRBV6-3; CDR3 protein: CASSYSSRDQPQHF; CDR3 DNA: TGTGCCAGCAGTTACTCGAGCAGGGATCAGCCCCAGCATTTT
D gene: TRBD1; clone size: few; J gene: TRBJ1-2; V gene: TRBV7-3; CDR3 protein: CASSSGGSGYTF; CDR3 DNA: TGTGCCAGCAGCTCAGGGGGATCTGGCTACACCTTC
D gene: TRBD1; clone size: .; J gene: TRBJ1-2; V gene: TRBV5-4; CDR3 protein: CASSPRDRVSYGYTF; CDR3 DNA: TGTGCCAGCAGCCCCCGGGACAGGGTATCCTATGGCTACACCTTC
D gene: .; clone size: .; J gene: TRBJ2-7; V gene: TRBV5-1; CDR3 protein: CASSLDDSRYEQYF; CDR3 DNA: TGCGCCAGCAGCTTAGACGACAGCCGGTACGAGCAGTACTTC
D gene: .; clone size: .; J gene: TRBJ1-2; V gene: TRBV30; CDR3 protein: CAWNSGGYTF; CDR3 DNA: TGTGCCTGGAATTCCGGTGGCTACACCTTC
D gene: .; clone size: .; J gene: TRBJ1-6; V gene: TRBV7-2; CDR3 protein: CASSLQGNSPLHF; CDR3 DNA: TGTGCCAGCAGCTTACAGGGAAATTCACCCCTCCACTTT
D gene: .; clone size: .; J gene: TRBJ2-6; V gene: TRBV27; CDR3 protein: CASSLNGGAGANVLTF; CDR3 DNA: TGTGCCAGCAGTTTAAATGGGGGGGCAGGGGCCAACGTCCTGACTTTC
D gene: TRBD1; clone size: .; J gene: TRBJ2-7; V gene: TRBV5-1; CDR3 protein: CASTPGTGEQYF; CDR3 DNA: TGCGCCAGCACCCCTGGGACAGGCGAGCAGTACTTC
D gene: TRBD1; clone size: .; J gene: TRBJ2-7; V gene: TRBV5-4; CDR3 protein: CASSQGDRDHEQYF; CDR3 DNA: TGTGCCAGCAGCCAGGGGGACAGGGACCACGAGCAGTACTTC